This T cell receptor beta chain was sequenced in a study of T cell responses to AZD1222 COVID-19 vaccine. Study-level background: Pooled in the analysis were second doses at about 4 or about 12 weeks.

Profiled with immunoSEQ multiplex PCR; TCRdb holds only in-frame clones, not every one. The sample lists more than 100,000 clones; 87% were seen once. From germline, CDR1 is SEHNR and CDR2 FQNEAQ (reference sequence). The CDR3 contains 15 residues. V lost 4 bases and J 0 bases, leaving 10 bases between the germline ends. The origin of this receptor is an adult in good health. The rearrangement uses TRBV7-9 and TRBJ1-3; possible D gene TRBD1, 5 bases. The sample in question was peripheral blood, obtained on day 0 of AZD1222 vaccination. Here the CDR3 DNA reads TGTGCCAGCAGCTCGTCTGGGGCCTCTGGAAACACCATATATTTT. Translation gives CASSSSGASGNTIYF.